Listed below are T cell receptor beta chains from one sample, sequenced in a study of blood T cell repertoires in COVID-19. TCRdb keeps only in-frame clones here, not all; method: immunoSEQ multiplex PCR. Among some 48,000 clones, roughly 90% were seen once, and the ten largest hold roughly 3%. Sequencing input: peripheral blood. The receptors come from a man aged 50 or older with active COVID-19. Both conserved end residues are trimmed from each CDR3.

v_call cdr3_aa
TRBV27 ASSLTGSSYNSPLH
TRBV7-9 ASSLRGTLQETQY
TRBV12-3/TRBV12-4 ASSPSGGYGYT
TRBV19 ASTPLGGETQY
TRBV5-4 ASSSRGRQDIQY
TRBV5-1 ASSPDRTNYGYT
TRBV19 ASTPGGRVYGYT
TRBV18 ASSPLGSRHNEQF
TRBV29-1 SVVVLGTGVVSETQY
TRBV18 ASSPPGTDTQY
TRBV15 ATSRDRGPGELF
TRBV9 ASSVQTGGYYNEQF
TRBV2 ASGNSGTGLSYEQY
TRBV7-9 ASSLGGLNQPQH
TRBV30 AWRAGVGNTIY
TRBV11-1 ASSLHTEAF
TRBV6-2/TRBV6-3 ASTPGRNNQPQH
TRBV9 ASSTRVAGNSPLH
TRBV5-1 ASSQPSALGPNEQF
TRBV6-2/TRBV6-3 ASSYPAAGGTDTQY
TRBV12-5 ASGLVNGNEKLF
TRBV29-1 SAATGGSGEQF
TRBV7-2 ASSKTGGPDTQY
TRBV29-1 SVRTSGSNEQF
TRBV7-9 ASSLGAGKRDTQY
TRBV6-5 ASSFTRSDTDTQY
TRBV30 AWSVLVETQY
TRBV15 ATSSSLTFYGYT
TRBV5-1 ASSPGLRAGGYEQY
TRBV29-1 SVEPGGTNYGYT
TRBV6-2/TRBV6-3 ASSFTYPGGPLTYEQY